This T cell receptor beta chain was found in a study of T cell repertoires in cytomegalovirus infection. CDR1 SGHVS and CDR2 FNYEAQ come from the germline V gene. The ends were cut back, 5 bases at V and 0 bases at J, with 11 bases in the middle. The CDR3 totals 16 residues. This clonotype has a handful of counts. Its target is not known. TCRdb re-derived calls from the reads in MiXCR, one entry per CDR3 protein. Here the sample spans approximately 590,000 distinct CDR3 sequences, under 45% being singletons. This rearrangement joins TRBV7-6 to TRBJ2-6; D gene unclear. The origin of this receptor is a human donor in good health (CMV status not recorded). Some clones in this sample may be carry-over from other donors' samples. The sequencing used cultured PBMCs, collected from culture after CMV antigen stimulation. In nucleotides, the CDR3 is TGTGCCAGCAGCCCCCGCCTTTCCTCTGGGGCCAACGTCCTGACTTTC. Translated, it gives CASSPRLSSGANVLTF.